What follows are 17 T cell receptor beta chains derived from one specimen sequenced in a study of spatial heterogeneity in lung cancer. TCRdb independently ran MiXCR on the 5' RACE reads; one entry per CDR3 protein. The table records around 11,000 distinct CDR3 sequences, 3% to 4.5% of them present only once. Indicated time point: sample taken at primary tumor resection. The specimen was PBMCs, collected at surgery. The receptors shown here come from a female donor with early-stage non-small cell lung cancer.

This clonotype was seen at least ten times. V gene TRBV7-6 combines with J gene TRBJ2-1; no firm D call. Germline V CDR1 and CDR2: SGHVS, FNYEAQ. V was clipped by 1 base and J by 4 bases, with 11 bases between them. This CDR3 comprises 15 residues. The CDR3 protein is CASSLEAGLYNEQFF. DNA for the CDR3: TGTGCCAGCAGCTTAGAGGCCGGGCTTTACAATGAGCAGTTCTTC.

V and J are TRBV6-2 or TRBV6-3 and TRBJ2-4, with D perhaps TRBD1 or TRBD2 (5 bases each). The V end was cut by 4 bases, the J end by 0 bases, with 22 bases between. The CDR3 has 19 amino acids. Germline CDR1 reads MNHEY; CDR2 reads SVGEGT. This CDR3 is CASSSLREEGILAKNIQYF. CDR3 nucleotides: TGTGCCAGCAGTTCCCTCCGGGAAGAGGGGATCTTAGCCAAAAACATTCAGTACTTC.

Only a few counts were recorded for this clonotype. This sequence joins TRBV14 and TRBJ2-4; 7 nucleotides agree with TRBD1. The CDR3 is 14 amino acids. V shed 1 base, J shed 7 bases, and the junction held 4 bases outside the gene matches. Per the germline V gene, CDR1 is SGHDN and CDR2 is FVKESK. The CDR3 DNA is TGTGCCAGCAGCCAAGGACAGGGTAGGAACATTCAGTACTTC. This translates into CASSQGQGRNIQYF.

There are many counts of this clonotype. This chain connects TRBV3-1 to TRBJ2-1; D unclear. Trimming removed 3 bases from V and 8 bases from J, with 11 bases in between. The V gene's germline CDR1 is LGHDT and CDR2 YNNKEL (reference sequence). This CDR3 contains 13 residues. CDR3 region: CASSQSRFHEQFF. In nucleotides, the CDR3 is TGTGCCAGCAGCCAGAGCCGGTTCCATGAGCAGTTCTTC.

This clonotype was seen at least ten times. This rearrangement joins TRBV27 to TRBJ2-3; no reliable D call. Looked up from germline, CDR1 is MNHEY and CDR2 is SMNVEV (reference sequence). V shed 4 bases and J shed 1 base, with 12 bases lying between them. The CDR3 runs to 15 residues. CDR3 amino acids: CASSSLTTRTDTQYF. CDR3 in DNA: TGTGCCAGCAGTTCTCTTACTACCCGCACAGATACGCAGTATTTT.

There are many counts of this clonotype. The V gene is TRBV28, the J gene TRBJ2-3; no clear D gene. CDR1 MDHEN and CDR2 SYDVKM come from the germline V gene. The germline V and J ends were trimmed by 7 bases and 2 bases, with 22 bases remaining between them. CDR3 length: 17 residues. CDR3 DNA: TGTGCCAGCACCCCCTCGGGCCGCCTCTTAAACACAGATACGCAGTATTTT. Its translation is CASTPSGRLLNTDTQYF.

Ten or more counts support this clonotype. The chain is built from TRBV4-3 and TRBJ1-6; D perhaps matches TRBD1 (6 bases). The V end lost 3 bases, the J end lost 7 bases, and 13 bases lay between the germline ends. Germline CDR1 reads LGHNA; CDR2 reads YSLEER. The length of the CDR3 is 15 residues. In DNA form, the CDR3 reads TGCGCCAGCAGCCAGGGTGGGGGCACGAATTCACCCCTCCACTTT. Translated, it gives CASSQGGGTNSPLHF.

The table lists this clonotype with many counts. The chain has TRBV6-2 or TRBV6-3 and TRBJ1-1; tentative D call: TRBD1 (5 bases). This CDR3 has 15 residues. Trimming left V 4 bases short and J 1 base short, with 13 bases between. Germline V lookup: CDR1 MNHEY, CDR2 SVGEGT. CDR3: CASSSPGGWNTEAFF. The CDR3 region has the DNA TGTGCCAGCAGTTCTCCGGGGGGATGGAACACTGAAGCTTTCTTT.

This clonotype was seen only a few times. The chain has TRBV5-4 and TRBJ1-2; D gene unclear. The CDR3 length is 14 residues. Germline CDR1 is SGHNT and CDR2 is YYREEE (reference sequence). V was cut by 5 bases and J by 3 bases, with 14 bases left in between. The CDR3 DNA reads as TGTGCCAGCAGTCTTCCCTTCCGGGACTATGGCTACACCTTC. Encoded protein: CASSLPFRDYGYTF.

This sequence joins TRBV7-2 and TRBJ1-1, with D possibly matching TRBD1 (5 bases). The CDR3 covers 15 residues. V lost 2 bases, J lost 2 bases, and 12 bases lay in between. CDR1 and CDR2 (germline): SGHTA, FQGNSA. This CDR3 reads CASSLSSQGNTEAFF. Here the CDR3 DNA reads TGTGCCAGCAGCTTATCCTCCCAGGGAAACACTGAAGCTTTCTTT.

This clonotype was seen many times. This rearrangement joins TRBV7-2 to TRBJ2-3; D remains unclear. Per the germline V gene, CDR1 is SGHTA and CDR2 is FQGNSA. The CDR3 is made up of 13 amino acids. Trimming removed 1 base at V and 5 bases at J, with 7 bases between. The CDR3 coding sequence is TGTGCCAGCAGCTTAGTTGCCGGAGATACGCAGTATTTT. Its protein product is CASSLVAGDTQYF. Complete variable domain (other parts from reference TRBV7-2 and TRBJ2-3): GAGVSQSPSNKVTEKGKDVELRCDPISGHTALYWYRQSLGQGLEFLIYFQGNSAPDKSGLPSDRFSAERTGGSVSTLTIQRTQQEDSAVYLCASSLVAGDTQYFGPGTRLTVL.

This clonotype was counted at least ten times. J is TRBJ2-7 and V is TRBV6-1; no clear D. This CDR3 has 13 amino acids. Germline CDR1 is MNHNS and CDR2 is SASEGT. V gave up 3 bases and J gave up 3 bases, with 9 bases separating them. CDR3 loop: CASSETVIYEQYF. Written as DNA, the CDR3 is TGTGCCAGCAGTGAGACGGTGATCTACGAGCAGTACTTC.

Many counts were recorded for this clonotype. The chain links TRBV7-2 to TRBJ2-7, with TRBD2 identical over 9 bases. The CDR3 sequence is 15 residues long. CDR1 is SGHTA and CDR2 is FQGNSA in the germline V gene. The J segment lost 6 bases and the V segment lost 5 bases, leaving 11 bases of the junction unmatched. The CDR3 DNA follows: TGTGCCAGCAGCCGGGGCGGGAGGGCCGCGGGCGAGCAGTACTTC. Encoded protein: CASSRGGRAAGEQYF.

This clonotype showed up many times. The chain recombines TRBV6-2 or TRBV6-3 with TRBJ2-2; no clear D gene. V gave up 4 bases and J gave up 2 bases, with 8 bases separating them. The germline V gene has CDR1 MNHEY and CDR2 SVGEGT. This CDR3 region has 14 residues. CDR3 DNA sequence: TGTGCCAGCAGTTGGGCGGTCAACACCGGGGAGCTGTTTTTT. It specifies CASSWAVNTGELFF.

A few counts support this clonotype. The chain uses TRBV11-2 and TRBJ2-5; D gene uncertain. This CDR3 is built from 13 residues. Per the germline V gene, CDR1 is SGHAT and CDR2 is FQNNGV. The germline V and J ends were trimmed by 3 bases and 4 bases, with 9 bases remaining between them. The CDR3 is CASSFLRTETQYF. The CDR3 coding sequence is TGTGCCAGCAGCTTTCTAAGAACAGAGACCCAGTACTTC. Full variable domain (remainder filled in from reference TRBV11-2 and TRBJ2-5): EAGVAQSPRYKIIEKRQSVAFWCNPISGHATLYWYQQILGQGPKLLIQFQNNGVVDDSQLPKDRFSAERLKGVDSTLKIQPAKLEDSAVYLCASSFLRTETQYFGPGTRLLVL.

By proportion, this clonotype is large. The chain uses TRBV29-1 and TRBJ1-2, with D perhaps matching TRBD1 (5 bases). With 5 bases removed from V and 8 bases from J, the gap between germline ends came to 18 bases. CDR1 SQVTM and CDR2 ANQGSEA come from the germline V gene. This CDR3 is built from 13 residues. DNA of the CDR3: TGCAGCGTTCCCCTCTCTTCAGGGTACGGCTACACCTTC. Encoded protein: CSVPLSSGYGYTF.

There are many counts of this clonotype. CDR3 nucleotide sequence: TGTGCCAGCAGCTTGGAGAGGGGGGGGCTTCTCCGGCGGTTCTTC. Its protein is CASSLERGGLLRRFF. V and J are TRBV7-2 and TRBJ2-1; tentative D call: TRBD2 (7 bases). This CDR3 has 15 residues. V was trimmed by 3 bases and J by 15 bases, leaving 24 bases between them. Per the germline V gene, CDR1 is SGHTA and CDR2 is FQGNSA. Drawing the rest from reference TRBV7-2 and TRBJ2-1, the complete variable domain is GAGVSQSPSNKVTEKGKDVELRCDPISGHTALYWYRQSLGQGLEFLIYFQGNSAPDKSGLPSDRFSAERTGGSVSTLTIQRTQQEDSAVYLCASSLERGGLLRRFFGPGTRLTVL.